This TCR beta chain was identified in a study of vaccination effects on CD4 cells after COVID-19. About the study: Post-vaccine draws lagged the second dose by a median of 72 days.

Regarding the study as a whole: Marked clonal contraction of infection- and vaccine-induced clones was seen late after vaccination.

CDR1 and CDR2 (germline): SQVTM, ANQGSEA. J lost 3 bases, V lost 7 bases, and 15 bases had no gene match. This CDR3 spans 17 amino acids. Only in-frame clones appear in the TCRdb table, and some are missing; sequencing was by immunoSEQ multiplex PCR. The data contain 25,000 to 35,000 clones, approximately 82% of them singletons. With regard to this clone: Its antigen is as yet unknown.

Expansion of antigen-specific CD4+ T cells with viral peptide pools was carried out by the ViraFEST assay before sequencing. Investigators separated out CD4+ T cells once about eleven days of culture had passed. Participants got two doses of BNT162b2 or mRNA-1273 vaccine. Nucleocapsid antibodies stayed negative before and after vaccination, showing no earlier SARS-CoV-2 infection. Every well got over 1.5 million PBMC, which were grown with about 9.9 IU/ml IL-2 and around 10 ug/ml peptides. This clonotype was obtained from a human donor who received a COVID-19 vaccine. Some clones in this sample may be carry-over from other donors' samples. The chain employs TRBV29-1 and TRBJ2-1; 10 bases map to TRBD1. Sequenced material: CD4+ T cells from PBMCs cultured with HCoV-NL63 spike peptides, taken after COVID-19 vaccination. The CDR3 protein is CSAISPGTGEIYNEQFF. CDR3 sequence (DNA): TGCAGCGCAATTTCTCCGGGGACAGGGGAAATCTACAATGAGCAGTTCTTC.